One sample yielded the 25 T cell receptor beta chains listed below, sequenced in a study of Tregs in tolerant kidney transplant recipients. Assay: immunoSEQ multiplex PCR; the TCRdb copy retains only in-frame clones and omits some. This table holds tens of thousands of clones. The nonmyeloablative bone marrow transplants came from related graft donors, with transient mixed chimerism. Sequenced material: CD4+ T cells from blood (PBMCs), taken 24 months after the transplant. These receptors originate from a human patient who received a combined kidney and bone marrow transplant. Some of these T cells may belong to the graft donor.

In regard to this clone: Coverage ceases 3 residues before the CDR3 finishes, and the germline J gene fills in the end. The rearrangement uses TRBV30 and TRBJ2-3, with 8 bases that match TRBD2. J lost 3 bases, V lost 1 base, and 6 bases had no gene match. The CDR3 totals 15 residues. Germline V CDR1 and CDR2: GTSNPN, SVGIG (reference sequence). This CDR3 reads CAWSADLAGTDTQYF. The CDR3 bases that were read are TGTGCCTGGAGTGCTGATTTAGCGGGAACAGATACG.

Note on this clone: The read falls 3 residues short of the CDR3 end, and the missing part is taken from the germline J gene. The genes are TRBV19 and TRBJ2-6, with 9 bases identical to TRBD1. The V gene end was trimmed by 5 bases and the J gene end by 2 bases; junction bases not matched to a gene: 4. CDR1 and CDR2 from the germline V gene are LNHDA and SQIVND (reference sequence). This CDR3 has 16 residues. Incomplete CDR3 DNA: TGTGCCAGTAGTCCACAGGGGGCTACTGGGGCCAACGTC. As protein: CASSPQGATGANV. The entire CDR3 sequence reads CASSPQGATGANVLTF.

In regard to this clone: From the germline J gene comes the end of the CDR3, since the read stops 3 residues before it. This chain uses TRBV5-1 with TRBJ1-3, with TRBD1 as a possible D gene (5 bases). Per the germline V gene, CDR1 is SGHRS and CDR2 is YFSETQ. The length of the CDR3 is 17 residues. Between the trimmed V and J ends, which lost 0 bases and 0 bases, there was a span of 13 bases. The part of the CDR3 DNA that was read is TGCGCCAGCAGCTTGGACAGTCGGGGGATCTCTGGAAACACC. Protein sequence: CASSLDSRGISGNT. The CDR3 reads in full as CASSLDSRGISGNTIYF. Full variable domain (outside the CDR3, taken from reference TRBV5-1 and TRBJ1-3): KAGVTQTPRYLIKTRGQQVTLSCSPISGHRSVSWYQQTPGQGLQFLFEYFSETQRNKGNFPGRFSGRQFSNSRSEMNVSTLELGDSALYLCASSLDSRGISGNTIYFGEGSWLTVV.

To note about this clone: The read is 3 residues too short to cover the CDR3 end, so that end is filled in from the germline J gene. The chain recombines TRBV19 with TRBJ2-5, with D possibly matching TRBD1 (6 bases). The germline CDR1 and CDR2 sequences are LNHDA and SQIVND (reference sequence). The germline V and J ends were trimmed by 3 bases and 3 bases, with 14 bases remaining between them. CDR3 length: 15 amino acids. The part of the CDR3 DNA that was read is TGTGCCAGTAGTATTCTTGGACAGAAGAAAGAGACC. Translation gives CASSILGQKKET. The full CDR3 sequence reads CASSILGQKKETQYF.

Regarding this clone: The read ends 3 residues shy of where the CDR3 ends; the end is completed using the germline J gene. J is TRBJ2-7 and V is TRBV18, with TRBD2 identical over 12 bases. After removal of 1 base from V and 6 bases from J, the junction contained 7 bases not matched to a gene. CDR1 is KGHSH and CDR2 is LQKENI in the germline V gene. This CDR3 contains 16 residues. This chain's CDR3 is CASSPLGLAGGSEQYF. The CDR3 DNA, read in part, is TGTGCCAGCTCACCACTGGGGCTAGCGGGAGGGAGCGAG.

In regard to this clone: Sequencing ends 3 residues short of the CDR3 end; the germline J gene provides the rest. The V gene is TRBV5-1, the J gene TRBJ2-5, with D possibly being TRBD1 (6 bases). Germline CDR1 reads SGHRS; CDR2 reads YFSETQ. Trimming took 1 base from V and 2 from J, leaving 9 bases between them. This CDR3 has 14 residues. The CDR3 loop is CASSLQGSQETQYF. Partial CDR3 DNA: TGCGCCAGCAGCTTGCAGGGGAGTCAAGAGACC.

Comments on this clone: The read terminates 3 residues before the CDR3 end, so the remaining end is supplied by the germline J gene. The rearrangement links TRBV10-3 to TRBJ1-4; TRBD1 is a possible D gene (5 bases). CDR3 length equals 16 residues. Germline CDR1 ENHRY, CDR2 SYGVKD. The V end was cut by 2 bases, the J end by 5 bases, with 15 bases between. CDR3 in amino acids: CAISESVGRGNEKLFF. The CDR3 DNA, read in part, is TGTGCCATCAGTGAGAGTGTAGGGCGGGGGAATGAAAAA.

Note on this clone: The read comes to an end 3 residues before the CDR3 does, leaving the germline J gene to fill in the end. The chain links TRBV7-2 to TRBJ2-1; perhaps TRBD1 as D (6 bases). V lost 2 bases and J 7 bases, leaving 9 bases between the germline ends. The germline CDR1 and CDR2 sequences are SGHTA and FQGNSA. CDR3 length: 13 amino acids. The part of the CDR3 DNA that was read is TGTGCCAGCAGCTTATTCAGGGGTAATGAG. It encodes CASSLFRGNE. The whole CDR3 sequence is CASSLFRGNEQFF. Using reference TRBV7-2 and TRBJ2-1 for the parts outside the CDR3, the full variable domain is GAGVSQSPSNKVTEKGKDVELRCDPISGHTALYWYRQSLGQGLEFLIYFQGNSAPDKSGLPSDRFSAERTGGSVSTLTIQRTQQEDSAVYLCASSLFRGNEQFFGPGTRLTVL.

Concerning this clone: The read halts 3 residues ahead of the CDR3 end, with the missing end drawn from the germline J gene. V usage is TRBV19 and J usage is TRBJ2-7; 11 bases agree with TRBD2. The J segment lost 1 base and the V segment lost 3 bases, leaving 5 bases of the junction unmatched. Per the germline V gene, CDR1 is LNHDA and CDR2 is SQIVND (reference sequence). CDR3 length equals 16 residues. CDR3 protein: CASSMRTSGSSYEQYF. The sequenced part of the CDR3 DNA is TGTGCCAGTAGTATGAGAACTAGCGGGAGTTCCTACGAG.

Notes on this clone: The read ends 3 residues early relative to the CDR3; the germline J gene fills the gap. This rearrangement joins TRBV20-1 to TRBJ2-7, with 7 nucleotides matching TRBD2. This CDR3 contains 15 residues. The J segment lost 0 bases and the V segment lost 3 bases, leaving 8 bases of the junction unmatched. Looked up from germline, CDR1 is DFQATT and CDR2 is SNEGSKA (reference sequence). Partial CDR3 DNA: TGCAGTGCTAGCCCGGCTAGCGGTATCTCCTACGAG. Amino acid sequence: CSASPASGISYE. The CDR3 in full is CSASPASGISYEQYF.

On this clone itself: From the germline J gene comes the end of the CDR3, since the read stops 3 residues before it. The chain carries TRBV27 and TRBJ2-7; TRBD1 aligns across 7 bases. CDR3 length equals 14 residues. V lost 5 bases to trimming and J lost 2 bases; unmatched junction nucleotides: 6. Germline V gene lookup returns CDR1 MNHEY and CDR2 SMNVEV (reference sequence). The CDR3 DNA, read in part, is TGTGCCAGCAGTCGACAGGGTAGTACCTACGAG. This translates into CASSRQGSTYE. The whole CDR3 protein is CASSRQGSTYEQYF.

Concerning this clone: The read comes to an end 3 residues before the CDR3 does, leaving the germline J gene to fill in the end. V is TRBV7-2 and J is TRBJ1-4, with 11 bases matching TRBD1. Germline V CDR1 and CDR2: SGHTA, FQGNSA. CDR3 size: 15 residues. The CDR3 spells CASSFSLSGTGGLFF. CDR3 DNA (partial): TGTGCCAGCAGCTTCTCCCTTTCCGGGACAGGGGGA. The whole variable domain, remainder taken from reference TRBV7-2 and TRBJ1-4, is GAGVSQSPSNKVTEKGKDVELRCDPISGHTALYWYRQSLGQGLEFLIYFQGNSAPDKSGLPSDRFSAERTGGSVSTLTIQRTQQEDSAVYLCASSFSLSGTGGLFFGSGTQLSVL.

Details on this clone: The CDR3 end is not reached by the read, which stops 3 residues before it; the germline J gene fills it in. The chain carries TRBV7-2 and TRBJ2-7; 11 bases align to TRBD1. The CDR3 has 14 amino acids. CDR1 is SGHTA and CDR2 is FQGNSA in the germline V gene. The V and J ends lost 5 bases and 3 bases, in that order; junction bases with no gene match: 3. Incomplete CDR3 DNA: TGTGCCAGCAGCCGAGGGACAGGGGGCTACGAG. It specifies CASSRGTGGYE. In full, the CDR3 reads CASSRGTGGYEQYF.

Details on this clone: Coverage ceases 3 residues before the CDR3 finishes, and the germline J gene fills in the end. This chain joins TRBV7-3 and TRBJ2-3; 9 bases are shared with TRBD2. The CDR3 has 15 residues. Per germline, CDR1 SGHTA and CDR2 FQGTGA. The J segment lost 0 bases and the V segment lost 5 bases, leaving 3 bases of the junction unmatched. CDR3 DNA (partial): TGTGCCAGCAGCGTAGCGGGGGCTAGCACAGATACG. Its translation is CASSVAGASTDT. The entire CDR3 sequence reads CASSVAGASTDTQYF.

Points on this clone: The read comes to an end 3 residues before the CDR3 does, leaving the germline J gene to fill in the end. The chain combines TRBV5-6 with TRBJ1-6, with 10 bases matching TRBD1. The V gene's germline CDR1 is SGHDT and CDR2 YYEEEE. This CDR3 is built from 14 residues. Losses at the gene ends were 5 bases for V and 8 bases for J; bases not matched to a gene: 4. The DNA read from the CDR3 is TGTGCCAGCAGGACGGGGACAGGGGATTCACCC. Residues: CASRTGTGDSP. The whole CDR3 sequence is CASRTGTGDSPLHF.

In regard to this clone: The missing CDR3 end, 3 residues past where the read stops, is filled in from the germline J gene. This chain uses TRBV5-1 with TRBJ2-7; D gene ambiguous. The CDR3 length is 14 residues. Trimming removed 0 bases from V and 2 bases from J, with 9 bases in between. Per germline, CDR1 SGHRS and CDR2 YFSETQ. The CDR3 DNA, read in part, is TGCGCCAGCAGCTTGGGAGAGCTTACCTACGAG. Residues: CASSLGELTYE. From start to end, the CDR3 is CASSLGELTYEQYF.

About this clone: Read coverage stops 3 residues before the CDR3 terminus; the germline J gene supplies the remainder. The gene calls are TRBV10-3 and TRBJ1-2, with no clear D. V gave up 10 bases and J gave up 7 bases, with 16 bases separating them. CDR3 length equals 12 residues. Germline lookup yields CDR1 ENHRY and CDR2 SYGVKD. The CDR3 is CATDPGEFGYTF. The sequenced part of the CDR3 DNA is TGTGCCACCGACCCCGGGGAGTTTGGC.

Turning to this clone: The read comes to an end 3 residues before the CDR3 does, leaving the germline J gene to fill in the end. The chain couples TRBV5-1 to TRBJ2-1, with TRBD2 identical over 8 bases. The CDR3 is 14 amino acids. Germline V gives CDR1 SGHRS, CDR2 YFSETQ. J was trimmed by 5 bases and V by 4 bases; bases with no gene match: 5. The CDR3 is CASSTGLADNEQFF. Partial CDR3 DNA: TGCGCCAGCAGCACCGGACTAGCCGACAATGAG.

The part of the CDR3 DNA that was read is TGTGCCAGCAGTGAAGGGACATTCTACGAG. This gives the protein CASSEGTFYE. The full CDR3 sequence reads CASSEGTFYEQYF. The gene calls are TRBV2 and TRBJ2-7, with a weak D call TRBD1 (5 bases). The read comes to an end 3 residues before the CDR3 does, leaving the germline J gene to fill in the end. This CDR3 is 13 amino acids long. Trimming took off 1 base at V and 3 bases at J, with 7 bases between the two ends. CDR1 SNHLY and CDR2 FYNNEI come from the germline V gene.

As for this clone: The CDR3 end is not reached by the read, which stops 3 residues before it; the germline J gene fills it in. This chain uses TRBV5-6 with TRBJ1-1, with D possibly being TRBD1 (6 bases). Trimming shortened V by 3 bases and J by 3 bases, and 9 bases separated the two germline ends. In germline, CDR1 is SGHDT, CDR2 YYEEEE. The CDR3 is 13 amino acids. The CDR3 reads CASSWGHYTEAFF. The CDR3 bases that were read are TGTGCCAGCAGCTGGGGACATTACACTGAA.

A word on this clone: The CDR3 is cut off 3 residues early in the read; its end comes from the germline J gene. The chain carries TRBV7-6 and TRBJ2-1; 11 bases agree with TRBD2. Germline V gene lookup returns CDR1 SGHVS and CDR2 FNYEAQ. This CDR3 is 15 amino acids long. The J segment lost 6 bases and the V segment lost 6 bases, leaving 7 bases of the junction unmatched. Partial CDR3 DNA: TGTGCCAGCAGTTTCACTAGCGGGAGCTTCAATGAG. Protein: CASSFTSGSFNE. The whole CDR3 sequence reads CASSFTSGSFNEQFF.

As for this clone: The DNA ends 3 residues before the CDR3 does, and the rest of the CDR3 is filled in from the germline J gene. The chain combines TRBV18 with TRBJ1-1; tentative D call: TRBD1 (6 bases). The V gene's germline CDR1 is KGHSH and CDR2 LQKENI. Trimming left V 4 bases short and J 5 bases short, with 14 bases between. This CDR3 spans 14 amino acids. The CDR3 DNA, read in part, is TGTGCCAGCTCACTGGGGGCATTGGGTACTGAA. It codes for CASSLGALGTE. The full CDR3 protein is CASSLGALGTEAFF.

Concerning this clone itself: The sequenced fragment ends 3 residues before the CDR3 boundary, so the rest is inferred from the germline J gene. V and J are TRBV5-4 and TRBJ2-5; 14 bases map to TRBD2. Germline CDR1 reads SGHNT; CDR2 reads YYREEE (reference sequence). CDR3 size: 16 residues. V was pared by 0 bases and J by 5 bases, with 3 bases of the junction left unmatched. Incomplete CDR3 DNA: TGTGCCAGCAGCTTGGAGACTAGCGGGAGGGGCGAGACC. Protein sequence: CASSLETSGRGET. The entire CDR3 is CASSLETSGRGETQYF.

A note on this clone: The CDR3 end is not reached by the read, which stops 3 residues before it; the germline J gene fills it in. V usage is TRBV20-1 and J usage is TRBJ2-1; 10 nucleotides align to TRBD1. CDR1 and CDR2 (germline): DFQATT, SNEGSKA (reference sequence). V lost 2 bases to trimming and J lost 4 bases; unmatched junction nucleotides: 2. The CDR3 contains 14 residues. CDR3 DNA, as far as it was read: TGCAGTGCTAGACGGGGACAGGGGTACAATGAG. Protein: CSARRGQGYNE. In full, the CDR3 is CSARRGQGYNEQFF.

CDR3 DNA (partial): TGCAGCGTTGAAGGACAGGGCAACACTGAA. As protein: CSVEGQGNTE. The full CDR3 sequence reads CSVEGQGNTEAFF. V usage is TRBV29-1 and J usage is TRBJ1-1, with 7 bases lining up with TRBD1. Read data end 3 residues before the CDR3 end; the end is taken from the germline J gene. Germline lookup yields CDR1 SQVTM and CDR2 ANQGSEA. This CDR3 contains 13 residues. The V gene end was trimmed by 1 base and the J gene end by 2 bases; junction bases not matched to a gene: 1.